This entry lists 21 T cell receptor gamma chains sequenced from one sample in a study of γδ T cells in repeated Plasmodium falciparum infection. Gammadelta T cells were flow-sorted from PBMC into Vgamma9/Vdelta2+ and Vdelta2-negative populations for bulk analysis. TCRdb ran CATT on the multiplex PCR reads. The table has 25,000 to 35,000 gamma-chain clones, over 1.1% seen once. The sequenced material came from gamma-delta T cells from blood. The receptors stem from a pool of human donors (malaria-infected and uninfected, not separated).

As to this clone: Translating this DNA gives a protein that differs at residue 12 from the TCRdb one, which belongs to a much larger clone; a read error is likely, and the protein shown is this translation. DNA for the CDR3: TGTGCCTTGTGGGCGAATACCACTGGTTGGTTCAGGATATTT. It encodes CALWANTTGWFRIF. The V gene was identified as TRGV9, while no J gene was called. CDR1 and CDR2 (germline): GITISATS, ISYDGTV (reference sequence). This CDR3 comprises 14 residues.

This clone was seen repeatedly, ten times or more. A read error is likely here: a far larger clone is one base away. Other DNA sequences in the same sample also yield this CDR3. The rearrangement joins TRGV9 to TRGJ1 or TRGJ2. TCRdb is silent on the J gene; assignment here came from matching the DNA to germline. The germline V gene has CDR1 GITISATS and CDR2 ISYDGTV (reference sequence). The CDR3 covers 13 residues. The trim removed 1 base at V and 5 bases at J, leaving 5 bases unmatched. DNA for the CDR3: TGTGCCTTGTGGGAGGTAGGGAATTATAAGAAACTCTTT. Its translation: CALWEVGNYKKLF.

For this clone: The amino acid sequence in TCRdb belongs to a much larger clone and departs from this DNA's translation at residue 10, likely a sequencing read error; the sequence shown is translated from the DNA. The gene calls are TRGV9 and TRGJ1 or TRGJ2. No J gene was available from TCRdb, and it was assigned here by a germline match of the DNA. V lost 1 base and J lost 12; bases outside the gene matches: 12. CDR3 length: 13 amino acids. Germline lookup yields CDR1 GITISATS and CDR2 ISYDGTV (reference sequence). DNA of the CDR3: TGTGCCTTGTGGGAGGTCACCACTGATAGGAAACTCTTT. This sequence encodes CALWEVTTDRKLF.

A word on this clone: This likely reflects a read error, since a far larger clone is one base away. This CDR3 is also generated by other DNA sequences in the sample. The chain carries TRGV4 and TRGJ1 or TRGJ2. From germline, CDR1 is EGSTGY and CDR2 YDSYTSSV. The CDR3 consists of 14 residues. V gave up 2 bases and J gave up 7 bases; unmatched junction bases: 11. CDR3 nucleotide sequence: TGTGCCACCTGGGATGCGGAGGAATACTATAAGAAACTCTTT. Translation gives CATWDAEEYYKKLF.

For this clone: Translating this DNA gives a protein that differs at residue 8 from the TCRdb one, which belongs to a much larger clone; a read error is likely, and the protein shown is this translation. V is TRGV4 and J is TRGJ1 or TRGJ2. TCRdb leaves out the J gene; it was filled in here by matching the DNA to germline. The CDR3 consists of 13 residues. In germline, CDR1 is EGSTGY, CDR2 YDSYTSSV. Losses at the gene ends were 2 bases for V and 5 bases for J; bases not matched to a gene: 6. The CDR3 protein is CATWDAFHYKKLF. CDR3 DNA sequence: TGTGCCACCTGGGATGCCTTTCATTATAAGAAACTCTTT.

To note about this clone: The protein held in TCRdb is that of a much larger clone and does not match this DNA's translation at residue 2, likely because of a read error; the protein shown is translated from the DNA. CDR3 region: CTTWELAYYKKLF. Here the CDR3 DNA reads TGTACCACCTGGGAGCTGGCATATTATAAGAAACTCTTT. This chain joins TRGV2 and TRGJ1 or TRGJ2. TCRdb leaves out the J gene; it was filled in here by matching the DNA to germline. The germline V gene has CDR1 EGSNGY and CDR2 YDSYNSKV. The CDR3 has 13 amino acids.

This clone has only a few counts. The protein TCRdb gives is from a much larger clone and does not agree with this DNA's translation at residue 7, likely a read error; the protein shown here comes from the DNA. This sequence joins TRGV4 and TRGJ1 or TRGJ2. TCRdb gives no J gene; it was assigned here by matching the DNA to germline. The CDR3 is 13 residues long. The ends lost 5 bases at V and 3 bases at J; junction bases unmatched: 7. Germline V lookup: CDR1 EGSTGY, CDR2 YDSYTSSV. The CDR3 DNA reads TGTGCCACCTGGGTTACGACTTATTATAAGAAACTCTTT. Its translation: CATWVTTYYKKLF.

As concerns this clone: A far larger clone is only one base removed, so a read error is likely. The V and J genes are TRGV9 and TRGJP. The J gene comes from matching the DNA to germline here; TCRdb lacks it. CDR1 and CDR2 (germline): GITISATS, ISYDGTV (reference sequence). V lost 2 bases and J lost 13; bases outside the gene matches: 14. The CDR3 runs 17 residues. The DNA for the CDR3 is TGTGCCTTGTGGGAGGGCCCACAAGGGTTAGGCAAAAAAATCAAGGTATTT. It translates to CALWEGPQGLGKKIKVF.

Remarks on this clone: TCRdb shows a much larger clone's protein in place of this DNA's translation, and the two differ at residue 5, likely through a read error; the protein shown is translated from the DNA. This CDR3 is also generated by other DNA sequences in the sample. The chain joins TRGV3 to TRGJ1 or TRGJ2. TCRdb records no J gene; here it was assigned by comparing the DNA to germline. CDR1 is VTNTFY and CDR2 is YDVSTARD in the germline V gene (reference sequence). The CDR3 has 12 residues. Germline trimming cut 4 bases from V and 8 bases from J; bases unmatched to any gene: 8. CDR3 bases: TGTGCCACCTGGGAAAGGATCCATAAGAAACTCTTT. This sequence encodes CATWERIHKKLF.

The J gene has no call, while the V gene is TRGV9. Per the germline V gene, CDR1 is GITISATS and CDR2 is ISYDGTV (reference sequence). CDR3 length: 15 amino acids. CDR3: CALWELVGIAWIQTF. In DNA form, the CDR3 reads TGTGCCTTGTGGGAGCTGGTCGGTATTGCTTGGATCCAGACTTTT.

This clone was seen a handful of times. The protein given by TCRdb reflects a much larger clone and differs at residue 12 from this DNA's translation, likely from a read error; the protein shown is the DNA's translation. The chain carries TRGV9 and TRGJP. Because TCRdb records no J gene, it was assigned here through a match of the DNA to germline. The CDR3 sequence is 19 residues long. Germline lookup yields CDR1 GITISATS and CDR2 ISYDGTV (reference sequence). This CDR3 reads CALWEVLSPKESGKKIKVF. CDR3 nucleotide sequence: TGTGCCTTGTGGGAGGTGCTCTCCCCCAAAGAGTCGGGCAAAAAAATCAAGGTATTT.

With regard to this clone: A far larger clone lies a single base away; this is likely a read error. Additional DNA sequences in this sample encode the identical CDR3. The V gene call is TRGV4, and the J gene call is absent. Germline V CDR1 and CDR2: EGSTGY, YDSYTSSV. This CDR3 region has 11 residues. CDR3 in amino acids: CATWDYNKKLF. The CDR3 nucleotides are TGTGCCACCTGGGACTACAATAAGAAGCTCTTT.

The table lists this clone with a few counts. A read error likely explains why the TCRdb protein, taken from a much larger clone, differs from this DNA's translation at residue 11; the protein shown is translated from the DNA. This chain links TRGV9 with TRGJP. TCRdb records no J gene; here it was assigned by comparing the DNA to germline. Germline V gene sequence: CDR1 GITISATS, CDR2 ISYDGTV (reference sequence). With V trimmed by 0 bases and J by 9 bases, 14 bases remained unmatched. The length of the CDR3 is 19 residues. The CDR3 sequence is CALWEVHLVRVLGKKIKVF. The CDR3 nucleotides are TGTGCCTTGTGGGAGGTGCATTTGGTGAGGGTGTTGGGCAAAAAAATCAAGGTATTT.

This clone was observed many times. A read error likely explains why the TCRdb protein, taken from a much larger clone, differs from this DNA's translation at residue 6; the protein shown is translated from the DNA. This rearrangement joins TRGV9 to TRGJP. TCRdb carries no J gene annotation; the J gene was assigned here by matching the DNA with germline. With V trimmed by 3 bases and J by 9 bases, 11 bases remained unmatched. The V gene's germline CDR1 is GITISATS and CDR2 ISYDGTV (reference sequence). There are 17 residues in the CDR3. CDR3 in DNA: TGTGCCTTGTGGGAGATGCAAGGGGGGTTGGGCAAAAAAATCAAGGTATTT. Its protein is CALWEMQGGLGKKIKVF.

This clone has at least ten counts. This sample also contains other DNA sequences that code for the same CDR3. The rearrangement uses TRGV2 and TRGJ1 or TRGJ2. Germline CDR1 and CDR2: EGSNGY and YDSYNSKV. V shed 0 bases, J shed 7 bases, and the junction held 6 bases outside the gene matches. The length of the CDR3 is 13 residues. The CDR3 spells CATWDGPCYKKLF. CDR3 nucleotides: TGTGCCACCTGGGACGGGCCTTGCTATAAGAAACTCTTT.

To note about this clone: A read error likely explains this, since a far larger clone differs by one base. Other DNA sequences in the sample encode the same CDR3. The V and J genes are TRGV9 and TRGJP. Germline matching of the DNA provided the J gene here, since TCRdb leaves it blank. The CDR3 covers 13 residues. Germline lookup yields CDR1 GITISATS and CDR2 ISYDGTV (reference sequence). The CDR3 DNA sequence: TGTGCACAGGGAGAGTTGGGCAAAAAAATCAAGGTATTT. It yields the protein CAQGELGKKIKVF.

The sample holds many counts of this clone. The protein held in TCRdb is that of a much larger clone and does not match this DNA's translation at residue 9, likely because of a read error; the protein shown is translated from the DNA. The chain is built from TRGV9 and TRGJ1 or TRGJ2. Here the J gene was assigned by germline matching of the DNA, as TCRdb has none. Trimming took 0 bases from V and 5 from J; bases not matched to a gene: 10. The CDR3 sequence is 15 residues long. In germline, CDR1 is GITISATS, CDR2 ISYDGTV (reference sequence). The CDR3 here is CALWEVPRRHYKKLF. Here the CDR3 DNA reads TGTGCCTTGTGGGAGGTGCCCCGACGTCATTATAAGAAACTCTTT.

Remarks on this clone: The protein recorded in TCRdb matches a much larger clone and deviates from this DNA's translation at residue 10, suggesting a read error; the protein here is obtained by translating the DNA. The rearrangement links TRGV2 to TRGJP2. Here the J gene was assigned by germline matching of the DNA, as TCRdb has none. The CDR3 is 14 residues long. Germline CDR1 EGSNGY, CDR2 YDSYNSKV. Here the CDR3 reads CATWDGGSDRIKTF. The DNA of the CDR3 is TGTGCCACCTGGGACGGCGGTAGTGATAGGATCAAGACGTTT.

This clone was seen a few times. The protein TCRdb lists belongs to a much larger clone and differs from this DNA's translation at residue 9, which points to a read error; the protein shown is made from the DNA. The J segment was not called; the V segment is TRGV5. This CDR3 comprises 11 residues. Per the germline V gene, CDR1 is VINAFY and CDR2 is YDVSNSKD. The CDR3 region has the DNA TGTGCCACCTGGTTTCAGTGTAAGAGACTCTTT. Amino acids: CATWFQCKRLF.

Worth noting for this clone: TCRdb's protein, taken from a much larger clone, differs from this DNA's translation at residue 5, likely owing to a read error; the protein displayed comes from the DNA. The chain links TRGV2 to TRGJ1 or TRGJ2. Germline matching of the DNA provided the J gene here, since TCRdb leaves it blank. This CDR3 region has 14 residues. CDR1 and CDR2 from the germline V gene are EGSNGY and YDSYNSKV. This CDR3 is CATWNGPDYYKKLF. CDR3 DNA: TGTGCCACCTGGAACGGGCCGGATTATTATAAGAAACTCTTT.

This clone was seen ten or more times. A read error is possible here, since a much larger clone lies one base away. The chain combines TRGV3 with TRGJ1 or TRGJ2. This CDR3 is built from 13 residues. V was pared by 0 bases and J by 7 bases, with 6 bases of the junction left unmatched. Germline V gives CDR1 VTNTFY, CDR2 YDVSTARD (reference sequence). The CDR3 DNA reads TGTGCCACCTGGGACAGGCGGGGGTATAAGAAACTCTTT. Its protein is CATWDRRGYKKLF.